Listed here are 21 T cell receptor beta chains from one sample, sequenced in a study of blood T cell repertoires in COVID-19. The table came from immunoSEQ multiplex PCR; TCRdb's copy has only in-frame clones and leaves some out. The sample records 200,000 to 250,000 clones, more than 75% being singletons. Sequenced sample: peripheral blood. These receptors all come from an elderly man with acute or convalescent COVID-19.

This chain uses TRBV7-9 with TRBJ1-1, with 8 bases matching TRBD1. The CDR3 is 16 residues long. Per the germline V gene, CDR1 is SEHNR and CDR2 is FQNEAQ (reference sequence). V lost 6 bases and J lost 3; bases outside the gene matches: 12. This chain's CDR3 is CASSHSDRAGYTEAFF. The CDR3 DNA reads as TGTGCCAGCAGTCATTCGGACAGGGCTGGGTACACTGAAGCTTTCTTT. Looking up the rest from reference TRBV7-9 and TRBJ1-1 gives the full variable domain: DTGVSQNPRHKITKRGQNVTFRCDPISEHNRLYWYRQTLGQGPEFLTYFQNEAQLEKSRLLSDRFSAERPKGSFSTLEIQRTEQGDSAMYLCASSHSDRAGYTEAFFGQGTRLTVV.

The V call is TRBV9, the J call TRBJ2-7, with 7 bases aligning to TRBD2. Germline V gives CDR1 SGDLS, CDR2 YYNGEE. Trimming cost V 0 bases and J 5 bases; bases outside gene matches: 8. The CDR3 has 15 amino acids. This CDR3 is CASSVESGGSDEQYF. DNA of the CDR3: TGTGCCAGCAGCGTAGAATCGGGAGGTTCCGACGAGCAGTACTTC.

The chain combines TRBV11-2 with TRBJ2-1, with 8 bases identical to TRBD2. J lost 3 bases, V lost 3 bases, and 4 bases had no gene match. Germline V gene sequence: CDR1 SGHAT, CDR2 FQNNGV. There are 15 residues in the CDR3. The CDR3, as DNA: TGTGCCAGCAGCTTGAGCGGGAGTTACTACAATGAGCAGTTCTTC. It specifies CASSLSGSYYNEQFF.

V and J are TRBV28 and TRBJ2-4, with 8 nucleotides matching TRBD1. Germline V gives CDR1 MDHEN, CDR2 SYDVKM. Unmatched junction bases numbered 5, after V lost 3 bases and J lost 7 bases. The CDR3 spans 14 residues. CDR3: CASSFYRGMNIQYF. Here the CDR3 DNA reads TGTGCCAGCAGTTTCTACAGGGGGATGAACATTCAGTACTTC.

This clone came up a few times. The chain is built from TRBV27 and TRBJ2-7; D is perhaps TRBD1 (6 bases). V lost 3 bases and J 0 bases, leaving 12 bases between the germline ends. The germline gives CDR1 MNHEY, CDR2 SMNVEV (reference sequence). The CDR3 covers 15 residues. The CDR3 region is CASSFSQGRSYEQYF. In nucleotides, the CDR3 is TGTGCCAGCAGTTTTTCCCAGGGGCGCTCCTACGAGCAGTACTTC.

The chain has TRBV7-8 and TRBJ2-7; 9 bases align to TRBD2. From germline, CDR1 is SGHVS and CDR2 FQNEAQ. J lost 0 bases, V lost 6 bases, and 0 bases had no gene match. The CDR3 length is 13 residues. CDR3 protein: CASSSGGSYEQYF. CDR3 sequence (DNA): TGTGCCAGCAGTAGCGGGGGCTCCTACGAGCAGTACTTC.

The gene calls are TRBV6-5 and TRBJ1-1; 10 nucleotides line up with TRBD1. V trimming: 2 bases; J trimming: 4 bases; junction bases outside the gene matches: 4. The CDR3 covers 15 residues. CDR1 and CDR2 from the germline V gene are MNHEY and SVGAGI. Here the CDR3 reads CASSYRQGAITEAFF. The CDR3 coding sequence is TGTGCCAGCAGTTACAGACAGGGGGCCATCACTGAAGCTTTCTTT.

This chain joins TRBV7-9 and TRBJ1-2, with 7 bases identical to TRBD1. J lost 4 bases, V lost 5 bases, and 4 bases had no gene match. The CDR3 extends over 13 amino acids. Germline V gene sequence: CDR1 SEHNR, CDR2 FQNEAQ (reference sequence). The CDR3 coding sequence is TGTGCCAGCAGCCAGACAGGGCCCTATGGCTACACCTTC. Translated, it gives CASSQTGPYGYTF.

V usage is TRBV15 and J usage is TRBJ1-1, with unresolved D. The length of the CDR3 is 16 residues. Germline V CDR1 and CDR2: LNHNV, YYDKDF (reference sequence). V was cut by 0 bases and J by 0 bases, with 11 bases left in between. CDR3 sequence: CATSRDWASMNTEAFF. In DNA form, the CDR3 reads TGTGCCACCAGCAGAGATTGGGCCTCGATGAACACTGAAGCTTTCTTT.

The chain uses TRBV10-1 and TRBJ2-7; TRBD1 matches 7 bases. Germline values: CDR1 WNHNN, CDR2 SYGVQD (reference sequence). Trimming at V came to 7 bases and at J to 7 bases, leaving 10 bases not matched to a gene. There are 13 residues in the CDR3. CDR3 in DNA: TGCGCCAGCAAAATGCAAAGCAGGGGGGAGCAGTACGTC. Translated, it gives CASKMQSRGEQYV.

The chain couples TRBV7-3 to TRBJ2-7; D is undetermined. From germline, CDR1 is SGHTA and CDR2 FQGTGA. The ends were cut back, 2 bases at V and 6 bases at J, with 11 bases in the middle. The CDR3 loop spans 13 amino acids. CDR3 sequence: CASSLVSTGEQYF. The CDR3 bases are TGTGCCAGCAGCTTAGTGTCGACTGGCGAGCAGTACTTC.

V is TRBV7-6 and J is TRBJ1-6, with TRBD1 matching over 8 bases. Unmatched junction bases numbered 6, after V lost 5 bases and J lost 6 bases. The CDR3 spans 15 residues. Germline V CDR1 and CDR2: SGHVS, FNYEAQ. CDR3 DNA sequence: TGTGCCAGCAGCCAACAGGGGGAACTTAATTCACCCCTCCACTTT. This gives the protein CASSQQGELNSPLHF.

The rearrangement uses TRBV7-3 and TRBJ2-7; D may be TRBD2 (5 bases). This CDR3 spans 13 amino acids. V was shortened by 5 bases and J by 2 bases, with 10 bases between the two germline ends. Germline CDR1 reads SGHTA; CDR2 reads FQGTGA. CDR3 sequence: CASSAGNAYEQYF. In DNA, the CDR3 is TGTGCCAGCAGCGCCGGGAACGCCTACGAGCAGTACTTC. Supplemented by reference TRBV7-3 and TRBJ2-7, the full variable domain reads GAGVSQTPSNKVTEKGKYVELRCDPISGHTALYWYRQSLGQGPEFLIYFQGTGAADDSGLPNDRFFAVRPEGSVSTLKIQRTERGDSAVYLCASSAGNAYEQYFGPGTRLTVT.

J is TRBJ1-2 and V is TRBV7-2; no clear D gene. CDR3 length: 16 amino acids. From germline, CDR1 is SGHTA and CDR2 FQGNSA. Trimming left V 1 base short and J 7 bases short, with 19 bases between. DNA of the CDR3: TGTGCCAGCAGCTTAGGTAGGGAGTCGAAAACTAGTGGCTACACCTTC. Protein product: CASSLGRESKTSGYTF.

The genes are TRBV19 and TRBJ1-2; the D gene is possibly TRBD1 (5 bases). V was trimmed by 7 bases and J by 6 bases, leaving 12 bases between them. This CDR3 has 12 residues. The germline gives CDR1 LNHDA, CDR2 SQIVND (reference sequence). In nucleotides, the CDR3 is TGTGCCAGTACCACAGACAGACATGGCTACACCTTC. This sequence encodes CASTTDRHGYTF. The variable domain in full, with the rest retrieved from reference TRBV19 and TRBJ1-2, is DGGITQSPKYLFRKEGQNVTLSCEQNLNHDAMYWYRQDPGQGLRLIYYSQIVNDFQKGDIAEGYSVSREKKESFPLTVTSAQKNPTAFYLCASTTDRHGYTFGSGTRLTVV.

This CDR3 is CASSAVYAGANVLTF. The CDR3 DNA reads as TGTGCCAGCAGCGCCGTGTATGCTGGGGCCAACGTCCTGACTTTC. The V gene is TRBV9, the J gene TRBJ2-6; D not resolved. V dropped 3 bases and J dropped 2 bases, with 9 bases sitting between them. Germline-derived CDR1 and CDR2 are SGDLS and YYNGEE. The CDR3 is 15 residues long.

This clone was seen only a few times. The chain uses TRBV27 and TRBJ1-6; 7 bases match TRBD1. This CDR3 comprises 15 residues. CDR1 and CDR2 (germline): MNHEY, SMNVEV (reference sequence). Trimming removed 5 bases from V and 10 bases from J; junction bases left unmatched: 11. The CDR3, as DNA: TGTGCCAGCAGTCCCTCCGGGACAGTCGTGTCACCCCTCCACTTT. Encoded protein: CASSPSGTVVSPLHF.

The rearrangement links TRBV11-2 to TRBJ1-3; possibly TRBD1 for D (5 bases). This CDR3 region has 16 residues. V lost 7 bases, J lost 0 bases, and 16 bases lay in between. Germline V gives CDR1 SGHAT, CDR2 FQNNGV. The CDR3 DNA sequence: TGTGCCAGCAACGTTGGGAGCGGGGCCTCTGGAAACACCATATATTTT. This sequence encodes CASNVGSGASGNTIYF.

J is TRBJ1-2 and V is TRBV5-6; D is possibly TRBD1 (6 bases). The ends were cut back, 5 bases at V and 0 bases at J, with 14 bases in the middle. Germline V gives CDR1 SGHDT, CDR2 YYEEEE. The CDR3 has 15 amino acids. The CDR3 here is CASRRQGRANYGYTF. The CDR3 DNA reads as TGTGCCAGCAGGAGGCAGGGGAGGGCTAACTATGGCTACACCTTC.

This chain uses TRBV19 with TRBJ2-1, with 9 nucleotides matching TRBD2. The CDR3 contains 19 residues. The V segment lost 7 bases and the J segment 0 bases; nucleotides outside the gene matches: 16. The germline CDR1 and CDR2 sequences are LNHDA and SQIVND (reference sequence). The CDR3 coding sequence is TGTGCCAGTACCGTGGGGGCTAGCGGGGACCTCAGCTCCTACAATGAGCAGTTCTTC. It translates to CASTVGASGDLSSYNEQFF.

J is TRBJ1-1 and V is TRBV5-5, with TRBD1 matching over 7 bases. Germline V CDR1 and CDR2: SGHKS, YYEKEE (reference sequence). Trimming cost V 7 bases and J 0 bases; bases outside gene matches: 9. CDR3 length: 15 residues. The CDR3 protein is CASRKWDSMNTEAFF. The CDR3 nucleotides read TGTGCCAGCCGAAAATGGGACAGCATGAACACTGAAGCTTTCTTT.